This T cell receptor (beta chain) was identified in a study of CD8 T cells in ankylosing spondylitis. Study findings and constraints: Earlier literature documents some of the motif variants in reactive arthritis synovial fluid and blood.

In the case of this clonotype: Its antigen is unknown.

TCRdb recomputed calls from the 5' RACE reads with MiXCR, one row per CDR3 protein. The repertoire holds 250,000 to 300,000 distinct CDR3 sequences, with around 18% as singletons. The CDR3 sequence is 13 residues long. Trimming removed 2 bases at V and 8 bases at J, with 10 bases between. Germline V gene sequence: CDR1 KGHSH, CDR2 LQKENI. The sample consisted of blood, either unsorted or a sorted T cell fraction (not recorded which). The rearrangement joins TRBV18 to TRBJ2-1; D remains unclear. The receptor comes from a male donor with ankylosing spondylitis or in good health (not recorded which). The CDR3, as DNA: TGTGCCAGCTCACCAGTGGTTGCGGATGAGCAGTTCTTC. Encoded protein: CASSPVVADEQFF.